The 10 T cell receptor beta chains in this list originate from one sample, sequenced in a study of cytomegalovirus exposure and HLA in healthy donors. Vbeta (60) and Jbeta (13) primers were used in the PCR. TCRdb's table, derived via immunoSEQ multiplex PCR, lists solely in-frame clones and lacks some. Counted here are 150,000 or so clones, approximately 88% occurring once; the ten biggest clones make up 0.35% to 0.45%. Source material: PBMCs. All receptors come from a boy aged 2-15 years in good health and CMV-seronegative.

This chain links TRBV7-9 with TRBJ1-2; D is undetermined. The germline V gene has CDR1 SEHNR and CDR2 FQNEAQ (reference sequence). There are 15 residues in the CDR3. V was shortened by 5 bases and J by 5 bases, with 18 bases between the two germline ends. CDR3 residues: CASSPGVGSKYGYTF. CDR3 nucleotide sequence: TGTGCCAGCAGCCCCGGGGTAGGCAGCAAGTATGGCTACACCTTC.

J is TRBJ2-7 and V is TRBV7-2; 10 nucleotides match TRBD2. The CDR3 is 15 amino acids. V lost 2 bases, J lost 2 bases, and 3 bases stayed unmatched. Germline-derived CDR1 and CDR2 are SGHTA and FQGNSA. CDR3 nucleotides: TGTGCCAGCAGCTTATATAGCGGGGGGCCCTACGAGCAGTACTTC. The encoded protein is CASSLYSGGPYEQYF.

CDR3: CASSAGTGTYEQYF. The CDR3 nucleotides read TGTGCCAGTAGTGCCGGGACAGGAACCTACGAGCAGTACTTC. The chain recombines TRBV19 with TRBJ2-7, with TRBD1 identical over 8 bases. The V gene end was trimmed by 5 bases and the J gene end by 2 bases; junction bases not matched to a gene: 5. The CDR3 runs 14 residues. Germline CDR1 is LNHDA and CDR2 is SQIVND (reference sequence).

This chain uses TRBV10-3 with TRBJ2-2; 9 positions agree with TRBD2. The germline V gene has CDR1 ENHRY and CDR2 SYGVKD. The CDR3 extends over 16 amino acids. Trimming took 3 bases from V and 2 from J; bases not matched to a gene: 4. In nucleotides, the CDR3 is TGTGCCATCAGTGATACTAGCGGGCTTAACACCGGGGAGCTGTTTTTT. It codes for CAISDTSGLNTGELFF.

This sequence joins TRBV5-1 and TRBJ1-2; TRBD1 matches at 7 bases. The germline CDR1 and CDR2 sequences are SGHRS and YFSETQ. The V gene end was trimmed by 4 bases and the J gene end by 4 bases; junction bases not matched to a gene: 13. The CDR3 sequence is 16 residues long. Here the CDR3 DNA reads TGCGCCAGCAGCCCCCCGATACGGGACAGATCCTATGGCTACACCTTC. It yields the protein CASSPPIRDRSYGYTF.

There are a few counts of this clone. The CDR3 region is CASGGAIGNTIYF. CDR3 in DNA: TGTGCCAGCGGGGGCGCAATAGGAAACACCATATATTTT. The gene calls are TRBV9 and TRBJ1-3; TRBD1 might be the D (6 bases). Trimming cost V 7 bases and J 4 bases, with 12 bases left between them. CDR3 size: 13 residues. Germline CDR1 is SGDLS and CDR2 is YYNGEE.

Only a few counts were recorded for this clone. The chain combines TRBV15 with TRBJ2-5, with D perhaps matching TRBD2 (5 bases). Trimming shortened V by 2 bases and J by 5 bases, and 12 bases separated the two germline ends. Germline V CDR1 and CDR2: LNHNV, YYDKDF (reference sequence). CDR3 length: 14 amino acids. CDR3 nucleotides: TGTGCCACCAGCAGATATCGAGGGAGTGAGACCCAGTACTTC. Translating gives CATSRYRGSETQYF.

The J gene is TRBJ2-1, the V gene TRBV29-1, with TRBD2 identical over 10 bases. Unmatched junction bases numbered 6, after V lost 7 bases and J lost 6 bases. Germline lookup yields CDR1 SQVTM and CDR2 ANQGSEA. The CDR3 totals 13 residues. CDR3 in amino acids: CSAGLAVFNEQFF. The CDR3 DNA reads TGCAGCGCTGGACTAGCGGTGTTCAATGAGCAGTTCTTC.

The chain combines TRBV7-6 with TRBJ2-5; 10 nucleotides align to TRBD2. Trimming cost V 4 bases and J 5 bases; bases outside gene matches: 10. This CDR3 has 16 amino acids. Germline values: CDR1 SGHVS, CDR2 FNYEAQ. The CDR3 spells CASSSFGSGRLETQYF. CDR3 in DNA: TGTGCCAGCAGCTCCTTTGGTAGCGGGAGGCTGGAGACCCAGTACTTC.

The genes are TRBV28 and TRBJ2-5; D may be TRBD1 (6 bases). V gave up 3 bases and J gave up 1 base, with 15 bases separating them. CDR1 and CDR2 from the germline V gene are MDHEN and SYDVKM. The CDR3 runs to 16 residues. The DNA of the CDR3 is TGTGCCAGCAGTTTCAGAACAGGGCGCTCCCAAGAGACCCAGTACTTC. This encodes CASSFRTGRSQETQYF.